A single sample gave rise to the 3 T cell receptor beta chains below, sequenced in a study of CD8+ T cells in alopecia areata. In each case, RNA was isolated and then reverse transcribed into cDNA as the sequencing template. Assay used: immunoSEQ multiplex PCR; TCRdb lists only in-frame clones, some missing. The data contain more than 200,000 clones, approximately 40% of them singletons. Treatment in this sample: oral pan-JAK inhibitor, 5-10 mg twice daily. This material consisted of CD4+ T cells sorted from blood, taken at approximately week 36, from a patient treated with tofacitinib. The receptors were sampled from a human donor with alopecia areata.

The chain couples TRBV9 to TRBJ2-4, with 7 nucleotides matching TRBD1. The CDR3 contains 12 residues. Losses at the gene ends were 4 bases for V and 7 bases for J; bases not matched to a gene: 2. Germline CDR1 reads SGDLS; CDR2 reads YYNGEE. CDR3: CASSLQGNIQYF. The CDR3 nucleotides are TGTGCCAGCAGCCTACAGGGGAACATTCAGTACTTC.

The chain carries TRBV7-3 and TRBJ2-5; 7 bases align to TRBD2. The V gene end was trimmed by 5 bases and the J gene end by 3 bases; junction bases not matched to a gene: 12. The CDR3 consists of 16 residues. In germline, CDR1 is SGHTA, CDR2 FQGTGA. CDR3 protein: CASSPSYSGGKETQYF. The CDR3 region has the DNA TGTGCCAGCAGCCCTAGTTACTCGGGGGGAAAAGAGACCCAGTACTTC.

The chain links TRBV29-1 to TRBJ2-5; 11 bases map to TRBD2. J lost 5 bases, V lost 7 bases, and 6 bases had no gene match. Germline CDR1 and CDR2: SQVTM and ANQGSEA. The CDR3 covers 13 residues. Written as DNA, the CDR3 is TGCAGCGGTGGGACTAGCGGAGAGGAGACCCAGTACTTC. Amino acid sequence: CSGGTSGEETQYF.